This TCR beta chain is from a study of T-cell reconstitution after alpha-beta-depleted transplantation in children. Study-wide results and caveats: Newly produced T cells mostly provided counts and TCRbeta diversity after one year, as hyperexpanded clones declined. The study reportedly traced alpha-beta T cells about two months after transplant to several hundred expanded graft clones.

Unique molecular identifiers were incorporated during preparation of the TCRbeta library. TCRdb passed the PCR reads through MiXCR, listing each CDR3 protein once. This sample has more than 500,000 distinct CDR3 sequences, with about 10% found just once. A word on this clonotype: The target antigen is unknown.

J gave up 2 bases and V 6 bases, and 7 bases lay outside the gene matches. This CDR3 region has 15 residues. Germline CDR1 MDHEN, CDR2 SYDVKM. Sequenced here: PBMCs, mostly from graft donor cells, sampled 180 days after TCRalphabeta/CD19-depleted stem cell transplant. The chain joins TRBV28 to TRBJ2-5, with 9 bases fitting TRBD1. The source of this sequence is a female patient aged 2-15 years who had a stem cell transplant for aplastic anemia, so the T cells may come from the graft donor. The CDR3 bases are TGTGCCAGCAGCATGGGGGGACAGGGACAAGAGACCCAGTACTTC. Amino acid sequence: CASSMGGQGQETQYF.